This TCR beta chain was found in a study of T-cell reconstitution after alpha-beta-depleted transplantation in children listed by TCRdb under 2016. Background on the whole study: Using TCR repertoire profiling, the study quantitatively followed how T-cell immune reconstitution unfolded in children after TCRalphabeta/CD19-depleted allogeneic hematopoietic cell transplantation.

The library was produced with PCR. Reads for this sample came from an Illumina HiSeq 2500. TCR libraries were prepared with molecular barcoding, using unique molecular identifiers to normalize TCRbeta repertoire quantification. Using fastp at Q25 and MiXCR, TCRdb reprocessed the public reads and kept productive beta chains. Identical CDR3 proteins give one entry, which carries the most common genes and DNA. This sample lists some 550,000 distinct CDR3 sequences; 23% were detected once. The ten largest clones take up roughly 13% of the sample. Paper-wide results and their limitations: The frequencies of hyperexpanded clones fell over the following months, and after one year, T-cell counts and TCRbeta diversity were mostly attributed to newly produced T cells. In some patients, the high TCRbeta diversity seen at day 60 was put down to recipient T cells and intrathymic progenitors that had survived conditioning. The apparently early recovery of alphabetaT-cell counts about two months after transplant reportedly depended on only several hundred rapidly expanded clones that came from non-depleted graft cells.

A distance of 14 bases separates the germline ends of V and J, which lose 5 bases and 1 base respectively. From its cysteine to its phenylalanine, the CDR3 spans 15 amino acids. Only the CDR3 portion is preserved as DNA: 45 bases, with reading frame beginning at the first base. The germline V gene encodes CDR1 SGHVS and CDR2 FQNEAQ. As for this clonotype: Which antigen it targets is not known. No base qualities exist here, and no much larger clone lies one base off it.

Reading the label with the study, this specimen's treatment or condition is: allogeneic hematopoietic cell transplantation with graft depleted of TCRalphabeta T cells and CD19 B cells. Transplant recipients were children who received TCRalphabeta/CD19-depleted allogeneic hematopoietic cell grafts. The sequence was collected from a boy in the first two years of life who had a stem cell transplant for acute myeloid leukemia, so the T cells may come from the graft donor. Sequenced here: PBMCs, mostly from graft donor cells, sampled 360 days after TCRalphabeta/CD19-depleted stem cell transplant. The V and J segments used are TRBV7-8 and TRBJ1-2, and TRBD1 may be the D gene, going by 5 matching bases. The DNA sequence is given as TGTGCCAGCAGCGATACCGACAGACTTAACTATGGCTACACCTTC. Its product reads: CASSDTDRLNYGYTF.